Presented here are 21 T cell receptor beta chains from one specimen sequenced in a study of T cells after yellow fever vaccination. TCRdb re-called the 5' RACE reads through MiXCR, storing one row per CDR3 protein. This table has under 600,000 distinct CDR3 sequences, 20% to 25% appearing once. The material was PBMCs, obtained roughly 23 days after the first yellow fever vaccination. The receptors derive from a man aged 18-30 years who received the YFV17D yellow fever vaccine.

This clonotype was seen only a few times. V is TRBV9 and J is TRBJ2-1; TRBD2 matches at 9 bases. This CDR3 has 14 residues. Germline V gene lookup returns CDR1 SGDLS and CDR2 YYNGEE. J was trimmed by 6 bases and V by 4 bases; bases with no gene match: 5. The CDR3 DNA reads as TGTGCCAGCAGCCTGGGACTAGCTATCAATGAGCAGTTCTTC. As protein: CASSLGLAINEQFF.

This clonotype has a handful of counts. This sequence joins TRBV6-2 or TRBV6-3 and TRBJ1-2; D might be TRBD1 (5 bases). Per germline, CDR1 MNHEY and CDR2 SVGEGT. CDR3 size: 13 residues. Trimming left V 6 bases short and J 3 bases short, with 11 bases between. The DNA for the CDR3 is TGTGCCAGCAGCGACAGAGGCCACTATGGCTACACCTTC. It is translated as CASSDRGHYGYTF.

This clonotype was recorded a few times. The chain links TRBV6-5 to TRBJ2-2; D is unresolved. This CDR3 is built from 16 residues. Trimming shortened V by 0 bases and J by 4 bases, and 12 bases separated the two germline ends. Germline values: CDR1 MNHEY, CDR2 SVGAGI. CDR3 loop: CASSYSSDPITGELFF. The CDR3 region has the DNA TGTGCCAGCAGTTACTCGAGTGACCCCATCACCGGGGAGCTGTTTTTT.

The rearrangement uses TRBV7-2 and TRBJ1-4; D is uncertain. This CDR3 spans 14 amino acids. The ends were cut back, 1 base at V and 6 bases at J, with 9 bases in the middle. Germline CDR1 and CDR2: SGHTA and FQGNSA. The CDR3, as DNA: TGTGCCAGCAGCTTAGTGGGAGGCGATGAAAAACTGTTTTTT. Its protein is CASSLVGGDEKLFF.

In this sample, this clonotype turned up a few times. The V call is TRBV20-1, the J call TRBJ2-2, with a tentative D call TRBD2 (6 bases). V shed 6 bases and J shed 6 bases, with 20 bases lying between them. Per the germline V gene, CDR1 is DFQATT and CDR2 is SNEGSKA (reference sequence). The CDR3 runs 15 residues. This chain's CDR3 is CSATEGGGDSGELFF. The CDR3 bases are TGCAGTGCCACTGAGGGCGGCGGGGATTCCGGGGAGCTGTTTTTT.

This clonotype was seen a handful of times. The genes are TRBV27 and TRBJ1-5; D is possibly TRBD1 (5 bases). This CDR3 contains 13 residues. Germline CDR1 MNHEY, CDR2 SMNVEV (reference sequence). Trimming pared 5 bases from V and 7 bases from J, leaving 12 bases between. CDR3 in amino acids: CASSLGGEQPQHF. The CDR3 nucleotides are TGTGCCAGCAGTCTGGGGGGGGAACAGCCCCAGCATTTT.

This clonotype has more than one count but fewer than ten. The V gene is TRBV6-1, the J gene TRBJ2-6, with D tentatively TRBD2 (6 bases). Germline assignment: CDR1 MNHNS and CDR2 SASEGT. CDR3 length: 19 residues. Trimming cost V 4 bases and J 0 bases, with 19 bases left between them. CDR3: CASSVFSEGRTSGANVLTF. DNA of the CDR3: TGTGCCAGCAGTGTGTTCTCGGAGGGCAGGACCTCTGGGGCCAACGTCCTGACTTTC.

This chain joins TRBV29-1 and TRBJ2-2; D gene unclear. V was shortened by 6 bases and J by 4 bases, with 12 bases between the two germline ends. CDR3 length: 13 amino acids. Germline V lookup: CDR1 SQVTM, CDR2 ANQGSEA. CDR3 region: CSVAWASTGELFF. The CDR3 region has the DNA TGCAGCGTGGCGTGGGCTTCCACCGGGGAGCTGTTTTTT.

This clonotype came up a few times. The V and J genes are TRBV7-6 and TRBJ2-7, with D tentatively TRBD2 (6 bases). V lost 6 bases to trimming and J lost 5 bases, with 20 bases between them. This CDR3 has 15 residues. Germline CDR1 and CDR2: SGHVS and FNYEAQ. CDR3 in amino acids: CASSSSLLAYHEQYF. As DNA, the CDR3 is TGTGCCAGCAGTAGCTCTCTACTAGCCTACCACGAGCAGTACTTC.

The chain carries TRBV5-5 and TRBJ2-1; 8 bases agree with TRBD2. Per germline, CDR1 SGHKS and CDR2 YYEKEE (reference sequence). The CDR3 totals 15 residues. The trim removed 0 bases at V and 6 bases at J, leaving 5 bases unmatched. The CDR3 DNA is TGTGCCAGCAGCTTGGGTGCGGGGGGTCTCAATGAGCAGTTCTTC. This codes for CASSLGAGGLNEQFF.

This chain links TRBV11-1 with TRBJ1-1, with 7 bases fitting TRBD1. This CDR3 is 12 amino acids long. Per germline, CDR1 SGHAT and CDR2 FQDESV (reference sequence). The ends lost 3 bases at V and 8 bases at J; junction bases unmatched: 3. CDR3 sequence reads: CASSLDRKEAFF. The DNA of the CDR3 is TGTGCCAGCAGCTTGGACAGGAAGGAAGCTTTCTTT. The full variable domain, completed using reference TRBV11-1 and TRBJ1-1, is EAEVAQSPRYKITEKSQAVAFWCDPISGHATLYWYRQILGQGPELLVQFQDESVVDDSQLPKDRFSAERLKGVDSTLKIQPAELGDSAMYLCASSLDRKEAFFGQGTRLTVV.

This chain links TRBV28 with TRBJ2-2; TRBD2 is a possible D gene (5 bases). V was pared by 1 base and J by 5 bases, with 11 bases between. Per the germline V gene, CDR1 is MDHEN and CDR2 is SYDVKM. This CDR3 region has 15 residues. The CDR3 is CASSLFGERTGELFF. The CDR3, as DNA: TGTGCCAGCAGTTTATTCGGGGAGCGGACCGGGGAGCTGTTTTTT.

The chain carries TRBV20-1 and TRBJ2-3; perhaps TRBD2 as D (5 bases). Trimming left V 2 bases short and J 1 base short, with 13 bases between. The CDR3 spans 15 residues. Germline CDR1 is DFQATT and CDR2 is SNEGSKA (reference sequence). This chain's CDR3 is CSARHPSRGTDTQYF. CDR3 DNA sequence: TGCAGTGCTAGACATCCTAGCCGGGGCACAGATACGCAGTATTTT.

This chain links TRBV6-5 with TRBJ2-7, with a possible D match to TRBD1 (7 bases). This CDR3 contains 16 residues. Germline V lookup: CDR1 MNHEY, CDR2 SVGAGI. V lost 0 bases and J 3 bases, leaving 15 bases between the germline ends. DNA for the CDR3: TGTGCCAGCAGTTACTCTGTCCAGGGGGGAATCTACGAGCAGTACTTC. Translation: CASSYSVQGGIYEQYF.

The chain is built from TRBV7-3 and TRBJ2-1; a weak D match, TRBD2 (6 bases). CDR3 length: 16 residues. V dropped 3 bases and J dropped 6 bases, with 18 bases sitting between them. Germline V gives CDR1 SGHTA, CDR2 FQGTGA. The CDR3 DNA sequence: TGTGCCAGCAGCTTCCTCGGGACTTCGGCGGGCAATGAGCAGTTCTTC. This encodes CASSFLGTSAGNEQFF.

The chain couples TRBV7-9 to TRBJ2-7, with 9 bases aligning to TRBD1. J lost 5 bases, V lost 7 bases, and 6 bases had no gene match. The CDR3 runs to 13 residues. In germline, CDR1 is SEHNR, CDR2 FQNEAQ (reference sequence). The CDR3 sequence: CASIWDRAHEQYV. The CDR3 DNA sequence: TGTGCCAGCATCTGGGACAGGGCCCACGAGCAGTACGTC.

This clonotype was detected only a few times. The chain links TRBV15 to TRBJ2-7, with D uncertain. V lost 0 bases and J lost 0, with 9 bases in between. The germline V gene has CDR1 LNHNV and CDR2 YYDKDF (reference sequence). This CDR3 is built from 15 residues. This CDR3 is CATSRDYPSSYEQYV. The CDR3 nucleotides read TGTGCCACCAGCAGAGATTACCCGAGCTCCTACGAGCAGTACGTC.

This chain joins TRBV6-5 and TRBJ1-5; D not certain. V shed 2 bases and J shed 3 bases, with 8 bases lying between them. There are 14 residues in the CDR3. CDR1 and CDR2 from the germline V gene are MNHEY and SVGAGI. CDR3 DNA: TGTGCCAGCAGTTACAGGGTGGACAATCAGCCCCAGCATTTT. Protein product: CASSYRVDNQPQHF.

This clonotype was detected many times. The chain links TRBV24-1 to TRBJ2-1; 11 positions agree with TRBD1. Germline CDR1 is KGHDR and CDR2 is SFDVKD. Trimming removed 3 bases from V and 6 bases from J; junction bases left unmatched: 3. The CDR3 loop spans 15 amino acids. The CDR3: CATSDPGTGGNEQFF. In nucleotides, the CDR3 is TGTGCCACCAGTGATCCGGGGACAGGGGGCAATGAGCAGTTCTTC.

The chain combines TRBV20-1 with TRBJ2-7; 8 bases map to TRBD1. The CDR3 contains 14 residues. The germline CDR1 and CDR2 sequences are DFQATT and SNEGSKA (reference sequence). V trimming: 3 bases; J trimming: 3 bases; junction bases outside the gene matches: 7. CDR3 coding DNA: TGCAGTGCTAGTCGGAGGGGGACAGGCTACGAGCAGTACGTC. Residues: CSASRRGTGYEQYV.

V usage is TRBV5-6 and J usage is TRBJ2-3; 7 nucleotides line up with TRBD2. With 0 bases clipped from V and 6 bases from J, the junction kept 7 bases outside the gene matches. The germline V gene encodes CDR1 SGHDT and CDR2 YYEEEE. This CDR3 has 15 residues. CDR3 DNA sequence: TGTGCCAGCAGCTTGGACGCCCTGCGGGGGGATACGCAGTATTTT. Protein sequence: CASSLDALRGDTQYF.